This TCR beta chain emerged from a study of cytomegalovirus exposure and HLA in healthy donors. Turning to the study itself: Ancestry clustering placed 81% of 350 to 500 genotyped donors in the Caucasian-associated cluster.

The PCR used 60 Vbeta and 13 Jbeta primers. Produced via immunoSEQ multiplex PCR; TCRdb's table is partial and in-frame only. The sample contains about 180,000 clones, over 80% of which appear only once. This sequence was found in a girl under 18 in good health and CMV-seropositive. The sequenced sample was PBMCs.

Here the CDR3 reads CASSLATSGDHNEQFF. CDR3 bases: TGTGCCAGCAGCTTGGCGACTAGCGGGGACCACAATGAGCAGTTCTTC. This chain uses TRBV5-4 with TRBJ2-1; TRBD2 agrees at 11 bases. Germline CDR1 and CDR2: SGHNT and YYREEE (reference sequence). The CDR3 extends over 16 amino acids. V was pared by 0 bases and J by 5 bases, with 4 bases of the junction left unmatched.